This T cell receptor (beta chain) was captured by sequencing in a study of blood T cells in healthy people across ages. The study's findings and limits: It was held that diversity estimates obtained from one million T cells represented underestimates.

This CDR3 is built from 16 residues. The germline V gene encodes CDR1 SGDLS and CDR2 YYNGEE. The V and J ends lost 4 bases and 7 bases, in that order; junction bases with no gene match: 12. The sample providers were healthy Caucasian people from Russia, aged roughly 6 to 90. About this clonotype: What it recognizes is unknown.

A J-beta primer mix and a sample-barcoded 5' primer were used in a second PCR of about 7 to 12 cycles. TCRdb independently ran MiXCR on the 5' RACE reads; one entry per CDR3 protein. The sample has around 1,000,000 distinct CDR3 sequences, roughly 24% seen once; the top ten hold approximately 0.71%. The same specimen was also included in a second study, on T cells of mothers and their children. Turning to that study: For related and unrelated pairs alike, thymic selection shapes TCR recombination output similarly. With unrelated pairs as the comparison, related mother-child pairs had a slightly higher overlap that was not significant.

This TCR was sampled from a girl aged 2-15 years in good health. Sequencing was carried out using blood. This rearrangement joins TRBV9 to TRBJ2-1, with 9 bases that match TRBD2. The CDR3 nucleotides are TGTGCCAGCAGCCCCCGGGATAGCGGGAGTTGGAATGAGCAGTTCTTC. This gives the protein CASSPRDSGSWNEQFF.